This T cell receptor (beta chain) was captured in a study of breast tumors, draining lymph nodes, adjacent tissues (dated by TCRdb to the mid-2010s). As for the study more broadly: The study compared TCR beta repertoires across tumor, adjacent nontumor tissue and axillary lymph nodes from breast cancer patients. The study aimed to assess the relationships and possible T-cell exchange between tumor, surrounding tissue and draining lymph node repertoires in human breast cancer. What the study reported, not specific to this receptor: The data were considered consistent with most tumor T cells being derived from the lymph node and subsequently expanding within tumor tissue. T-cell repertoire diversity in tumors was found to be lower than in lymph nodes but higher than in nontumor tissue, and preferential V and J gene usage was observed. The study presented the conclusion that tumor T cells originate in lymph nodes as consistent with a hypothesis, not as something directly demonstrated. In luminal-like breast cancer, tumor and nontumor tissue repertoires resembled each other significantly more than in basal-like breast cancer.

The lymph node samples were taken from the axillary draining lymph nodes of breast cancer patients. Between the V and J ends, shortened by 10 bases and 0 bases respectively, the junction contains 22 bases. CDR1 and CDR2 are read off the germline V gene as MNHEY and SVGAGI. From the cysteine up to the phenylalanine, the CDR3 has a length of 16 residues. Only the CDR3 portion is preserved as DNA: 48 bases, with reading frame beginning at the first base. A note on this clonotype: The antigen this receptor binds is unknown. A clone one base away is much larger, so this may be a read error.

The sequencer listed for this sample is Illumina HiSeq 2000. TCR beta chain libraries were generated by multiplex PCR amplification. High-throughput sequencing was used to analyze the amplified TCR beta chain products. TCRdb's own reprocessing of the public reads used fastp at Q25 and MiXCR and kept productive beta chains. Rows are unified per CDR3 protein, each entry keeping the most common DNA and genes. The sample contains fewer than 300,000 distinct CDR3 sequences, 32% of them found a single time. Of the sample, 1.2% to 1.5% is held by the ten largest clones. Sequencing used axillary lymph node tissue. Recombination linked TRBV6-5 to TRBJ2-7, with the D call tentatively TRBD1 or TRBD2, each fitting 5 bases. The TCR originated in a female donor with breast cancer. Some clones in this sample may be carry-over from other donors' samples. The CDR3 protein sequence reads: CATKLGEPGSSYEQYF. The bases read TGTGCCACCAAGTTAGGGGAGCCGGGAAGCTCCTACGAGCAGTACTTC.